Following are 9 T cell receptor beta chains from one sample sequenced in a study of blood T cell repertoires in COVID-19. Clones were read by immunoSEQ multiplex PCR, and TCRdb kept only the in-frame ones, dropping some. The table shows about 120,000 clones, with around 79% occurring only once. The sample consisted of peripheral blood. The receptors come from a man aged 45-65 years with acute or convalescent COVID-19.

This chain links TRBV11-1 with TRBJ2-2; D not resolved. V gave up 2 bases and J gave up 6 bases, with 4 bases separating them. Germline V gives CDR1 SGHAT, CDR2 FQDESV (reference sequence). The CDR3 contains 12 residues. The CDR3 region has the DNA TGTGCCAGCAGCTTAAGAGCCGGGGAGCTGTTTTTT. This encodes CASSLRAGELFF.

The chain links TRBV2 to TRBJ1-2; 7 bases fit TRBD1. The ends lost 10 bases at V and 5 bases at J; junction bases unmatched: 10. Germline loops: CDR1 SNHLY, CDR2 FYNNEI. The CDR3 consists of 13 residues. The DNA for the CDR3 is TGTGCCAAAAGACAGGGCTTTAATTATGGCTACACCTTC. As protein: CAKRQGFNYGYTF. Full variable domain (rest looked up from reference TRBV2 and TRBJ1-2): EPEVTQTPSHQVTQMGQEVILRCVPISNHLYFYWYRQILGQKVEFLVSFYNNEISEKSEIFDDQFSVERPDGSNFTLKIRSTKLEDSAMYFCAKRQGFNYGYTFGSGTRLTVV.

The chain uses TRBV3-1 (or the pseudogene TRBV3-2) and TRBJ2-7; TRBD2 matches at 8 bases. J gave up 5 bases and V 1 base, and 1 base lay outside the gene matches. The CDR3 covers 13 residues. From germline, CDR1 is LGHDT and CDR2 YNNKEL (reference sequence). The CDR3: CASSQAGGHEQYF. The CDR3 nucleotides read TGTGCCAGCAGCCAAGCGGGGGGGCACGAGCAGTACTTC.

The chain employs TRBV3-1 (or the pseudogene TRBV3-2) and TRBJ2-7, with 9 bases identical to TRBD1. The J segment lost 1 base and the V segment lost 2 bases, leaving 3 bases of the junction unmatched. Germline CDR1 is LGHDT and CDR2 is YNNKEL (reference sequence). The CDR3 is 15 residues long. The CDR3 protein is CASSQRDRVSYEQYF. The CDR3 region has the DNA TGTGCCAGCAGCCAACGGGACAGGGTATCCTACGAGCAGTACTTC.

The V call is TRBV7-8, the J call TRBJ2-7, with TRBD2 matching 11 bases. Per germline, CDR1 SGHVS and CDR2 FQNEAQ. This CDR3 spans 16 amino acids. Trimming at V came to 2 bases and at J to 2 bases, leaving 5 bases not matched to a gene. CDR3 nucleotides: TGTGCCAGCAGCTTAACTAGCGGGAGCCCGACCTACGAGCAGTACTTC. Protein product: CASSLTSGSPTYEQYF.

This chain joins TRBV30 and TRBJ1-1; D possibly corresponds to TRBD1 (5 bases). This CDR3 contains 13 residues. Per the germline V gene, CDR1 is GTSNPN and CDR2 is SVGIG (reference sequence). Trimming removed 2 bases at V and 3 bases at J, with 10 bases between. For the CDR3, the DNA is TGTGCCTGGAGTACTCAGGGCGACACTGAAGCTTTCTTT. The encoded protein is CAWSTQGDTEAFF.

The chain combines TRBV10-3 with TRBJ2-3; 9 positions agree with TRBD2. V was clipped by 11 bases and J by 6 bases; unmatched bases: 12. The CDR3 runs to 14 residues. The germline V gene has CDR1 ENHRY and CDR2 SYGVKD. CDR3 nucleotide sequence: TGTGCCCGGCCCGGGACTAGCACATCGGATACGCAGTATTTT. Protein: CARPGTSTSDTQYF.

This chain connects TRBV7-3 to TRBJ2-1, with D perhaps TRBD2 (5 bases). The CDR3 sequence is 13 residues long. Germline V CDR1 and CDR2: SGHTA, FQGTGA. V gave up 0 bases and J gave up 14 bases, with 14 bases separating them. The CDR3 protein is CASSLTEAHSKFF. For the CDR3, the DNA is TGTGCCAGCAGCTTAACGGAGGCACATTCCAAGTTCTTC.

The gene calls are TRBV6-5 and TRBJ2-2; D unclear. Germline assignment: CDR1 MNHEY and CDR2 SVGAGI. The CDR3 loop spans 15 amino acids. V was shortened by 10 bases and J by 5 bases, with 20 bases between the two germline ends. The CDR3 spells CATSPRGVRTGELFF. Here the CDR3 DNA reads TGTGCCACATCTCCCCGAGGAGTTCGGACCGGGGAGCTGTTTTTT.